Listed below are T cell receptor beta chains from one sample, sequenced in a study of CD8 T cells in ankylosing spondylitis. TCRdb analysed the 5' RACE reads with MiXCR anew, one entry per CDR3 protein. The sample holds 450,000 or so distinct CDR3 sequences; roughly 26% are singletons and the top ten take approximately 1%. Sequencing was carried out using blood, either unsorted or a sorted T cell fraction (not recorded which). The origin of the receptors is a male donor with ankylosing spondylitis. CDR3s include the opening cysteine and the closing phenylalanine or tryptophan. The order of the fields is J gene, D gene, V gene, CDR3 protein. D genes are given only for firm matches.

j_call: TRBJ1-2
d_call: TRBD1
v_call: TRBV7-9
cdr3_aa: CASSSGGVSYTF

j_call: TRBJ2-7
d_call: .
v_call: TRBV6-2/TRBV6-3
cdr3_aa: CASMDGQSSYEQYF

j_call: TRBJ1-2
d_call: .
v_call: TRBV7-9
cdr3_aa: CASSLEGSFGYTF

j_call: TRBJ2-5
d_call: TRBD1
v_call: TRBV2
cdr3_aa: CARARTGGKETQYF

j_call: TRBJ1-2
d_call: .
v_call: TRBV20-1
cdr3_aa: CSARDPSERGYTF

j_call: TRBJ1-2
d_call: TRBD1
v_call: TRBV12-3/TRBV12-4
cdr3_aa: CASRTGDYGYTF

j_call: TRBJ1-1
d_call: .
v_call: TRBV30
cdr3_aa: CAWKVGENTEAFF

j_call: TRBJ1-5
d_call: .
v_call: TRBV29-1
cdr3_aa: CSVKGQANQPQHF

j_call: TRBJ2-1
d_call: TRBD1
v_call: TRBV6-6
cdr3_aa: CASTRDRNNEQFF

j_call: TRBJ1-2
d_call: .
v_call: TRBV12-3/TRBV12-4
cdr3_aa: CASSSTRQLNYGYTF

j_call: TRBJ1-6
d_call: TRBD1
v_call: TRBV7-8
cdr3_aa: CASSFQGENSPLHF

j_call: TRBJ2-1
d_call: .
v_call: TRBV10-3
cdr3_aa: CAISDGRVSLTYNEQFF

j_call: TRBJ2-1
d_call: .
v_call: TRBV6-1
cdr3_aa: CASSEARGWDEQFF

j_call: TRBJ1-2
d_call: .
v_call: TRBV20-1
cdr3_aa: CSARDLTGPGGYTF

j_call: TRBJ1-2
d_call: .
v_call: TRBV4-2
cdr3_aa: CASSQGAQSEGYTF

j_call: TRBJ1-1
d_call: .
v_call: TRBV18
cdr3_aa: CASSPPIIGPGAFF

j_call: TRBJ2-2
d_call: .
v_call: TRBV5-1
cdr3_aa: CASTIDTGELFF

j_call: TRBJ2-5
d_call: .
v_call: TRBV5-4
cdr3_aa: CASSVTGLEETQYF

j_call: TRBJ1-4
d_call: TRBD1
v_call: TRBV10-3
cdr3_aa: CAIRGDRGLNEKLFF

j_call: TRBJ2-1
d_call: .
v_call: TRBV20-1
cdr3_aa: CSARDPNEQFF

j_call: TRBJ2-1
d_call: .
v_call: TRBV19
cdr3_aa: CASSMGYWNEQFF

j_call: TRBJ1-6
d_call: .
v_call: TRBV21-1
cdr3_aa: CASSKGYAGGLFSSYNSPLHF

j_call: TRBJ2-2
d_call: .
v_call: TRBV7-6
cdr3_aa: CASSLQDYTGELFF

j_call: TRBJ1-2
d_call: .
v_call: TRBV29-1
cdr3_aa: CSVELEGSWGYTF

j_call: TRBJ2-5
d_call: .
v_call: TRBV27
cdr3_aa: CASSLGGQVETQYF

j_call: TRBJ2-7
d_call: TRBD2
v_call: TRBV9
cdr3_aa: CASSQSRTSGGFVYF

j_call: TRBJ2-5
d_call: TRBD1
v_call: TRBV18
cdr3_aa: CASSPPGQDRETQYF

j_call: TRBJ2-7
d_call: TRBD1
v_call: TRBV5-8
cdr3_aa: CASSTLGTENAEQYF

j_call: TRBJ1-4
d_call: .
v_call: TRBV25-1
cdr3_aa: CASSAGLPGEKLFF

j_call: TRBJ1-4
d_call: .
v_call: TRBV11-3
cdr3_aa: CASSDDEKLFF

j_call: TRBJ1-1
d_call: .
v_call: TRBV11-3
cdr3_aa: CASSLVRDGGTEAFF

j_call: TRBJ2-1
d_call: .
v_call: TRBV6-1
cdr3_aa: CASSASLPSTEQFF

j_call: TRBJ1-3
d_call: .
v_call: TRBV5-1
cdr3_aa: CASSLGAGASGNTIYF

j_call: TRBJ1-5
d_call: .
v_call: TRBV30
cdr3_aa: CAWSLSWNQPQHF

j_call: TRBJ1-1
d_call: .
v_call: TRBV4-1
cdr3_aa: CASSHVPNTEAFF

j_call: TRBJ1-1
d_call: .
v_call: TRBV7-2
cdr3_aa: CASSFSVGQNTEAFF

j_call: TRBJ2-3
d_call: TRBD2
v_call: TRBV2
cdr3_aa: CASSEPSGRAGTDTQYF

j_call: TRBJ2-7
d_call: TRBD1
v_call: TRBV12-3/TRBV12-4
cdr3_aa: CASSSSTGRTYEQYF

j_call: TRBJ1-2
d_call: .
v_call: TRBV24-1
cdr3_aa: CATSRSGASYGYTF

j_call: TRBJ2-1
d_call: TRBD2
v_call: TRBV5-1
cdr3_aa: CASSWGTSGFEQFF

j_call: TRBJ1-5
d_call: .
v_call: TRBV19
cdr3_aa: CASSMRYGNQPQHF

j_call: TRBJ1-4
d_call: .
v_call: TRBV5-1
cdr3_aa: CASSREASNEKLFF

j_call: TRBJ1-1
d_call: .
v_call: TRBV25-1
cdr3_aa: CASRKTGNTEAFF

j_call: TRBJ2-1
d_call: TRBD2
v_call: TRBV7-9
cdr3_aa: CASSFASGRAGEQFF

j_call: TRBJ2-1
d_call: TRBD1
v_call: TRBV20-1
cdr3_aa: CSAIDRGDSPYNEQFF

j_call: TRBJ1-4
d_call: .
v_call: TRBV11-2
cdr3_aa: CASSLTPATNEKLFF

j_call: TRBJ1-1
d_call: .
v_call: TRBV7-8
cdr3_aa: CASSLAGTAAEAFF

j_call: TRBJ2-5
d_call: TRBD1
v_call: TRBV5-1
cdr3_aa: CASSSQGRPVGETQYF

j_call: TRBJ2-3
d_call: .
v_call: TRBV5-1
cdr3_aa: CAREPTRLADTQYF